This passage covers 23 T cell receptor beta chains from one sample sequenced in a study of chemoradiotherapy in HPV16-positive cancers. TCRdb's copy holds only in-frame clones and misses some; the assay was immunoSEQ multiplex PCR. The table includes some 27,000 clones, over 85% detected once. This sample comprised blood, obtained from a patient who underwent chemoradiotherapy. The receptors derive from a human donor with HPV-associated anogenital cancer.

The chain links TRBV19 to TRBJ1-5; tentatively, D is TRBD1 (5 bases). Trimming cost V 1 base and J 5 bases, with 9 bases left between them. The CDR3 has 14 amino acids. Germline V gene data show CDR1 as LNHDA and CDR2 as SQIVND (reference sequence). CDR3 protein: CASSIATAYQPQHF. The CDR3 DNA reads TGTGCCAGTAGTATAGCGACAGCGTATCAGCCCCAGCATTTT.

The rearrangement uses TRBV6-4 and TRBJ1-1, with no clear D. With 5 bases removed from V and 1 base from J, the gap between germline ends came to 11 bases. Germline CDR1 MRHNA, CDR2 SNTAGT. The length of the CDR3 is 14 residues. For the CDR3, the DNA is TGTGCCAGCAGTCCCCAGGCAGGGAACACTGAAGCTTTCTTT. Translation gives CASSPQAGNTEAFF.

The chain carries TRBV19 and TRBJ2-7; D gene ambiguous. This CDR3 comprises 15 residues. The germline gives CDR1 LNHDA, CDR2 SQIVND (reference sequence). The V end lost 1 base, the J end lost 2 bases, and 12 bases lay between the germline ends. CDR3 DNA: TGTGCCAGTAGTATAGGCCCCGGGTCGGCCTACGAGCAGTACTTC. Its translation: CASSIGPGSAYEQYF.

The V and J genes are TRBV2 and TRBJ2-3; 11 bases fit TRBD2. The ends lost 6 bases at V and 6 bases at J; junction bases unmatched: 17. CDR3 length: 18 residues. CDR1 and CDR2 (germline): SNHLY, FYNNEI. The CDR3 is CASSAWRLAGGSVDTQYF. CDR3 coding DNA: TGTGCCAGCAGCGCGTGGCGTCTAGCGGGGGGTTCGGTTGATACGCAGTATTTT.

This chain connects TRBV6-5 to TRBJ2-2, with D tentatively TRBD2 (6 bases). Germline CDR1 reads MNHEY; CDR2 reads SVGAGI. V dropped 5 bases and J dropped 6 bases, with 10 bases sitting between them. The CDR3 extends over 13 amino acids. This chain's CDR3 is CASSETSPGELFF. The CDR3 DNA reads TGTGCCAGCAGTGAGACTAGTCCCGGGGAGCTGTTTTTT.

This clone has a single count. V gene TRBV7-2 combines with J gene TRBJ2-2, with D tentatively TRBD1 or TRBD2 (5 bases each). V shed 1 base and J shed 0 bases, with 9 bases lying between them. This CDR3 comprises 16 residues. CDR1 and CDR2 from the germline V gene are SGHTA and FQGNSA. For the CDR3, the DNA is TGTGCCAGCAGCTTAGGGGACCTCGCGAACACCGGGGAGCTGTTTTTT. Residues: CASSLGDLANTGELFF.

This chain connects TRBV18 to TRBJ1-3, with 7 bases lining up with TRBD1. This CDR3 has 16 amino acids. From germline, CDR1 is KGHSH and CDR2 LQKENI. Unmatched junction bases numbered 9, after V lost 3 bases and J lost 4 bases. The CDR3 region has the DNA TGTGCCAGCTCACCCGGACAGGCGGAGGGCGGAAACACCATATATTTT. Translating it yields CASSPGQAEGGNTIYF.

V gene TRBV6-1 combines with J gene TRBJ2-7; the D call may be TRBD1 or TRBD2 (5 bases each). The CDR3 is made up of 14 amino acids. Germline V gene sequence: CDR1 MNHNS, CDR2 SASEGT. V lost 4 bases to trimming and J lost 3 bases, with 13 bases between them. The CDR3 coding sequence is TGTGCCAGCAGTGCAATTCCAGGGAGCTACGAGCAGTACTTC. As protein: CASSAIPGSYEQYF.

This clone is categorized as medium-sized (0.01 to 0.1%). The CDR3 DNA reads TGTGCCAGCAGCTTGGGGCAACCGGGACAGGGGATTAATTCACCCCTCCACTTT. Its protein product is CASSLGQPGQGINSPLHF. The rearrangement links TRBV5-4 to TRBJ1-6; 10 bases align to TRBD1. CDR3 length equals 18 residues. Germline CDR1 and CDR2: SGHNT and YYREEE (reference sequence). Germline trimming cut 0 bases from V and 6 bases from J; bases unmatched to any gene: 9.

V usage is TRBV7-8 and J usage is TRBJ2-1; TRBD1 or TRBD2 may be the D gene (6 bases each). The CDR3 extends over 13 amino acids. Trimming cost V 1 base and J 15 bases, with 16 bases left between them. Per the germline V gene, CDR1 is SGHVS and CDR2 is FQNEAQ. The CDR3 is CASSLGGASYGFF. The CDR3 DNA sequence: TGTGCCAGCAGCTTAGGGGGGGCTAGCTATGGGTTCTTC.

The count of this clone is one. The chain has TRBV28 and TRBJ2-7; weak D call: TRBD2 (6 bases). The CDR3 totals 13 residues. From germline, CDR1 is MDHEN and CDR2 SYDVKM. V lost 7 bases, J lost 6 bases, and 16 bases lay in between. CDR3 nucleotide sequence: TGTGCCAGCATGGGGACTTTGGCATCCGAGCAGTACTTC. Its protein product is CASMGTLASEQYF.

With respect to this clone: At the DNA level, this CDR3 is encoded by other sequences in the same sample as well. V and J are TRBV7-6 and TRBJ1-5; D gene unclear. Trimming pared 0 bases from V and 4 bases from J, leaving 7 bases between. The CDR3 contains 14 residues. Germline CDR1 and CDR2: SGHVS and FNYEAQ. The DNA for the CDR3 is TGTGCCAGCAGCTTAGCGAGAGGGAATCAGCCCCAGCATTTT. Translating gives CASSLARGNQPQHF. Drawing the rest from reference TRBV7-6 and TRBJ1-5, the complete variable domain is GAGVSQSPRYKVTKRGQDVALRCDPISGHVSLYWYRQALGQGPEFLTYFNYEAQQDKSGLPNDRFSAERPEGSISTLTIQRTEQRDSAMYRCASSLARGNQPQHFGDGTRLSIL.

V gene TRBV7-2 combines with J gene TRBJ2-5; D gene ambiguous. This CDR3 has 11 amino acids. The germline V and J ends were trimmed by 4 bases and 5 bases, with 5 bases remaining between them. Germline V gives CDR1 SGHTA, CDR2 FQGNSA. The CDR3 sequence is CASSYGETQYF. The CDR3, as DNA: TGTGCCAGCAGCTACGGCGAGACCCAGTACTTC.

The V and J genes are TRBV11-1 and TRBJ2-1; 9 nucleotides line up with TRBD2. The V segment lost 5 bases and the J segment 0 bases; nucleotides outside the gene matches: 8. Germline lookup yields CDR1 SGHAT and CDR2 FQDESV (reference sequence). This CDR3 region has 17 residues. The CDR3 reads CASSEGLALSSYNEQFF. CDR3 in DNA: TGTGCCAGCAGCGAAGGACTAGCGCTAAGCTCCTACAATGAGCAGTTCTTC.

DNA of the CDR3: TGTGCCAGCAGTTCGAGGTGGACCACTGAAGCTTTCTTT. Translated, it gives CASSSRWTTEAFF. V gene TRBV6-5 combines with J gene TRBJ1-1; no clear D gene. Trimming shortened V by 4 bases and J by 4 bases, and 10 bases separated the two germline ends. Germline values: CDR1 MNHEY, CDR2 SVGAGI. This CDR3 is built from 13 residues.

The V call is TRBV19, the J call TRBJ1-1, with no clear D. This CDR3 has 15 residues. Trimming pared 1 base from V and 0 bases from J, leaving 9 bases between. From germline, CDR1 is LNHDA and CDR2 SQIVND (reference sequence). As DNA, the CDR3 is TGTGCCAGTAGTATAGGTCGGACGGTGAACACTGAAGCTTTCTTT. It specifies CASSIGRTVNTEAFF.

The DNA for the CDR3 is TGTGCCAGCAGTGATCCGCTTGGGGAGGGGGCAGGCAATCAGCCCCAGCATTTT. It yields the protein CASSDPLGEGAGNQPQHF. J is TRBJ1-5 and V is TRBV2, with 7 bases that match TRBD1. The CDR3 contains 18 residues. The ends lost 3 bases at V and 2 bases at J; junction bases unmatched: 13. Germline CDR1 is SNHLY and CDR2 is FYNNEI.

V usage is TRBV7-9 and J usage is TRBJ2-5, with TRBD2 as a possible D gene (5 bases). The CDR3 sequence is 14 residues long. Trimming stripped 0 bases from V and 4 bases from J, with 9 bases between. The germline V gene encodes CDR1 SEHNR and CDR2 FQNEAQ (reference sequence). The CDR3 loop reads CASSLARSGETQYF. CDR3 bases: TGTGCCAGCAGCTTAGCGCGGAGCGGAGAGACCCAGTACTTC.

This chain links TRBV27 with TRBJ2-2, with 9 bases identical to TRBD1. Germline CDR1 and CDR2: MNHEY and SMNVEV (reference sequence). This CDR3 is built from 14 residues. The V and J ends lost 6 bases and 4 bases, in that order; junction bases with no gene match: 3. CDR3 loop: CASRDRGITGELFF. The CDR3 DNA sequence: TGTGCCAGCAGAGACAGGGGGATCACCGGGGAGCTGTTTTTT.

The chain employs TRBV19 and TRBJ2-7, with TRBD1 identical over 9 bases. The CDR3 runs 14 residues. J gave up 3 bases and V 5 bases, and 5 bases lay outside the gene matches. The V gene's germline CDR1 is LNHDA and CDR2 SQIVND (reference sequence). CDR3 in DNA: TGTGCCAGTAGTCTGACAGGGGGATTCTACGAGCAGTACTTC. This encodes CASSLTGGFYEQYF.

This rearrangement joins TRBV6-4 to TRBJ1-1; 7 nucleotides agree with TRBD1. Germline loops: CDR1 MRHNA, CDR2 SNTAGT. V was clipped by 6 bases and J by 4 bases; unmatched bases: 8. The CDR3 length is 14 residues. CDR3 residues: CASRTKDRLTEAFF. Written as DNA, the CDR3 is TGTGCCAGCAGGACGAAGGACAGGCTCACTGAAGCTTTCTTT.

This clone was recorded only once. The sample holds other DNA sequences that translate to the same CDR3. The CDR3 nucleotides are TGTGCCTGGAGTACGGGGCCGAATGAAAAACTGTTTTTT. It yields the protein CAWSTGPNEKLFF. This chain links TRBV30 with TRBJ1-4; D perhaps matches TRBD1 (5 bases). Germline V gene lookup returns CDR1 GTSNPN and CDR2 SVGIG (reference sequence). CDR3 size: 13 residues. V lost 2 bases and J lost 5, with 9 bases in between.

The genes are TRBV11-2 and TRBJ2-7; TRBD1 matches 10 bases. The CDR3 consists of 12 residues. Germline CDR1 SGHAT, CDR2 FQNNGV. With 6 bases clipped from V and 6 bases from J, the junction kept 2 bases outside the gene matches. The CDR3 loop is CASSRDRGEQYF. The CDR3 bases are TGTGCCAGCAGTCGGGACAGGGGCGAGCAGTACTTC.